The rows below give T cell receptor beta chains drawn from one sample of a study of neurological immune-mediated disorders. TCRdb re-called the 5' RACE reads with MiXCR, one entry per CDR3 protein. The table includes 100,000 or so distinct CDR3 sequences, about 12% detected once. Sample: PBMCs. Receptors originate from a female donor with HTLV-1-associated myelopathy (HAM/TSP). Both conserved end residues are part of each CDR3. A D gene is named only where the DNA matches it firmly. Rows give clone size only sometimes, using once, few, many, or a class for an expanded clone.

V gene	clone size	J gene	D gene	CDR3 length	CDR3 DNA	CDR3 protein
TRBV7-2	NA	TRBJ2-1	TRBD1	14	TGTGCCAGCAGCTCACGGACAGGGTCCAAGGAGCGGTTCTTC	CASSSRTGSKERFF
TRBV4-2	many	TRBJ2-1	NA	16	TGTGCCAGCAGCCAAGATCCCTGGCTAGCTCGCAATGAGCAGTTCTTC	CASSQDPWLARNEQFF
TRBV20-1	many	TRBJ2-5	TRBD1	14	TGCAGTGCTAGAGATCGGACAGGAAGAGAGACCCAGTACTTC	CSARDRTGRETQYF
TRBV5-4	many	TRBJ2-2	NA	14	TGTGCCAGCAGCTTGACCTCCTCCACCGGGGAGCTGTTTTTT	CASSLTSSTGELFF
TRBV29-1	many	TRBJ1-2	NA	12	TGCAGCGTTGAAAAGGAATTCTATGGCTACACCTTC	CSVEKEFYGYTF
TRBV4-1	many	TRBJ2-7	TRBD2	16	TGCGCCAGCAGCCACATCTCCGGGACTAGCGGTTACGAGCAGTACTTC	CASSHISGTSGYEQYF
TRBV12-3/TRBV12-4	many	TRBJ1-5	NA	13	TGTGCCAGCAGGCCCTTCTGGAATCAGCCCCAGCATTTT	CASRPFWNQPQHF
TRBV5-1	many	TRBJ2-2	NA	15	TGCGCCAGCAGCTTGGGTCTAACCGGCACCGGGGAGCTGTTTTTT	CASSLGLTGTGELFF
TRBV5-1	many	TRBJ1-1	TRBD1	14	TGCGCCAGCAGGCCCCGACAGGGGAACACTGAAGCTTTCTTT	CASRPRQGNTEAFF
TRBV20-1	medium-sized	TRBJ2-5	TRBD1	16	TGCAGTGCTAGAGATGTGGGACAGTCTGGTTCGGAGACCCAGTACTTC	CSARDVGQSGSETQYF
TRBV5-6	many	TRBJ2-1	NA	11	TGTGCCAGCAGCTATTACAATGAGCAGTTCTTC	CASSYYNEQFF
TRBV5-6	many	TRBJ2-7	NA	13	TGTGCCAGCAGCTTCCCCGGCCCCTACGAGCAGTACTTC	CASSFPGPYEQYF
TRBV4-1	many	TRBJ1-2	TRBD1	17	TGCGCCAGCAGCCAAGGGACAGGGTCTTACGGCAACTATGGCTACACCTTC	CASSQGTGSYGNYGYTF
TRBV20-1	NA	TRBJ2-5	TRBD2	16	TGCAGTGCTAGTACCGGGACTAGCGGGGGGGGCGAGACCCAGTACTTC	CSASTGTSGGGETQYF
TRBV29-1	many	TRBJ1-2	NA	11	TGCAGCGCTCCGGGGGTCTATGGCTACACCTTC	CSAPGVYGYTF
TRBV12-3/TRBV12-4	many	TRBJ2-7	TRBD2	15	TGTGCCAGCAGCCTGGCCGGGACTAGCGGCAACGAGCAGTACTTC	CASSLAGTSGNEQYF
TRBV5-6	many	TRBJ2-3	TRBD2	16	TGTGCCAGCAGCTCGGGACTAGCGGGGACCACAGATACGCAGTATTTT	CASSSGLAGTTDTQYF
TRBV5-1	many	TRBJ2-3	NA	14	TGCGCCAGCAGCTTGGCCGGAGATGACGGATTTACGTATTTT	CASSLAGDDGFTYF
TRBV3-1	many	TRBJ2-2	NA	16	TGTGCCAGCAGCCGTTTTGGAGGGGCCGTTACCGGGGAGCTGTTTTTT	CASSRFGGAVTGELFF
TRBV5-1	many	TRBJ2-3	NA	16	TGCGCCAGCAGCTCAGGAGCGGTTACTAGCACAGATACGCAGTATTTT	CASSSGAVTSTDTQYF
TRBV18	NA	TRBJ1-1	NA	14	TGTGCCAGCTCACCATCAGGGGCGGGCACTGAAGCTTTCTTT	CASSPSGAGTEAFF
TRBV28	many	TRBJ2-7	NA	13	TGTGCCAGCAGGCAGGGTGCATCGTACGAGCAGTACTTC	CASRQGASYEQYF
TRBV7-9	many	TRBJ2-7	TRBD2	17	TGTGCCAGCAGCCGAAGAGCGGGACGGGGGAGCTCCTACGAGCAGTACTTC	CASSRRAGRGSSYEQYF
TRBV2	once	TRBJ1-4	NA	16	TGTGCCAGCAATGTGGAAAGGCCTACAACTAATGAAAAACTGTTTTTT	CASNVERPTTNEKLFF
TRBV12-3/TRBV12-4	many	TRBJ1-2	TRBD1	15	TGTGCCAGCAGCCGACAGGGGGCGTCAAACTATGGCTACACCTTC	CASSRQGASNYGYTF
TRBV5-6	few	TRBJ2-3	NA	13	TGTGCCAGCAGCTTCAGTAGGGGGGATACGCAGTATTTT	CASSFSRGDTQYF
TRBV7-2	many	TRBJ2-1	TRBD1	15	TGTGCCAGCACCTACGGACAGGCCACTCTCAATGAGCAGTTCTTC	CASTYGQATLNEQFF
TRBV28	NA	TRBJ2-7	TRBD1	13	TGTGTCAGCAGGAGGACAGGGGGCTATGAGCAGTACTTC	CVSRRTGGYEQYF
TRBV29-1	many	TRBJ2-3	TRBD2	17	TGCAGCGTTGTCCTAGCGGGGGGGTCCTGGGACACAGATACGCAGTATTTT	CSVVLAGGSWDTDTQYF
TRBV12-5	many	TRBJ2-7	NA	14	TGTGCTAGTGGATCCACCCCCAGGGGCGACGAGCAGTACTTC	CASGSTPRGDEQYF
TRBV20-1	many	TRBJ2-5	TRBD1	13	TGCAGTGCCCGAGGGACAGGGGGAGAGACCCAGTACTTC	CSARGTGGETQYF
TRBV5-1	many	TRBJ2-7	NA	15	TGCGCCAGCAGCCCCTATGAAGGGGGGATATACGAGCAGTACTTC	CASSPYEGGIYEQYF
TRBV28	many	TRBJ2-1	NA	16	TGTGCCAGCGACCCCCCCGGGGGCAGCTCCTACAATGAGCAGTTCTTC	CASDPPGGSSYNEQFF
TRBV6-5	many	TRBJ1-6	NA	15	TGTGCCAGCAGTAACGGACTGCCTAGGAAATCACCCCTCCACTTT	CASSNGLPRKSPLHF
TRBV12-3/TRBV12-4	many	TRBJ2-1	NA	13	TGTGCCAGCAGTTTAACTGCCTACAATGAGCAGTTCTTC	CASSLTAYNEQFF
TRBV29-1	many	TRBJ2-3	NA	11	TGCAGCGCCCCTACTGGGGTTACGCAGTATTTT	CSAPTGVTQYF
TRBV2	medium-sized	TRBJ2-3	NA	13	TGTGCCAGCAGCTCTACTAGCACTGATACGCAGTATTTT	CASSSTSTDTQYF
TRBV20-1	many	TRBJ2-2	NA	14	TGCAGTGCAACCAGGAGACAAAACACCGGGGAGCTGTTTTTT	CSATRRQNTGELFF
TRBV5-1	NA	TRBJ1-5	TRBD1	14	TGCGCCAACAGCTTGGGGGCAGGGGGCCAGCCCCAGCATTTT	CANSLGAGGQPQHF
TRBV5-1	once	TRBJ1-6	NA	15	TGCGCCAGCAGCGGGTCGGGACGGGAAAATTCACCCCTCCACTTT	CASSGSGRENSPLHF
TRBV5-1	many	TRBJ2-5	TRBD2	16	TGCGCCAGCAGCCCAACTAGCGGGGGACTACAAGAGACCCAGTACTTC	CASSPTSGGLQETQYF
TRBV5-1	many	TRBJ2-7	NA	13	TGCGCCAGCAGCTTGTTACATCCCTACGAGCAGTACTTC	CASSLLHPYEQYF